This TCR beta chain originates from a study of immune characterization of retroperitoneal liposarcoma. This clonotype ranks as large. TCRdb ran MiXCR on the PCR reads and lists one entry per CDR3 protein. The sample consists of around 1,000 distinct CDR3 sequences, 15% to 20% of them appearing once. The CDR3 consists of 14 residues. Germline lookup yields CDR1 MNHNS and CDR2 SASEGT. With V trimmed by 6 bases and J by 10 bases, 12 bases remained unmatched. This clonotype was sampled from a male donor with retroperitoneal liposarcoma. Sequenced: tumor tissue. The V and J genes are TRBV6-1 and TRBJ2-1; 7 positions agree with TRBD1. CDR3 sequence reads: CASSPDRAPYEQFF. As DNA, the CDR3 is TGTGCCAGCAGCCCCGACAGGGCTCCGTACGAGCAGTTCTTC.